This note documents a single T cell receptor beta chain sequence. Some clones are missing from TCRdb's copy, which holds only in-frame ones; the method was immunoSEQ multiplex PCR. Among 150,000 to 200,000 clones listed, about 91% were seen once. The data were obtained in a study of control samples from healthy donors and cancer patients. The germline V gene has CDR1 LGHNA and CDR2 YNFKEQ. The CDR3 is made up of 15 amino acids. V lost 4 bases to trimming and J lost 6 bases; unmatched junction nucleotides: 6. The sequence was collected from a man aged 18 to 29 in good health. The rearrangement uses TRBV4-2 and TRBJ2-7; 13 bases map to TRBD2. Sequencing input: blood. The CDR3 coding sequence is TGTGCCAGCAGCCTATGGACTAGCGGGGGTGGCGAGCAGTACTTC. Protein: CASSLWTSGGGEQYF.